These 17 T cell receptor beta chains were sequenced from one sample in a study of post-analysis software for immune sequencing data (dated by TCRdb to about 2015). The meaning of the sample's time point label: second blood draw from one MS patient after hematopoietic stem cell transplantation. Libraries were prepared through PCR. Sequencing took place on an Illumina HiSeq 2500. To reduce PCR and sequencing biases, unique molecular identifiers were incorporated into the TCR beta cDNA libraries. TCRdb passed the public sequencing reads through fastp at Q25 and MiXCR, retaining productive beta sequences. When rows share a CDR3 protein, they turn into one entry using the most common DNA and genes. Counted in this sample were about 160,000 distinct CDR3 sequences; 36% of them appeared once. The leading ten clones occupy roughly 28% of the sample. This specimen consisted of blood, obtained after autologous hematopoietic stem cell transplantation. The receptors were gathered from a girl under 18 with multiple sclerosis. Donor details come from another sample of the same person, matched by shared clones.

The V gene is TRBV12-3 or TRBV12-4, the J gene TRBJ2-7; D remains unclear. The CDR3 length is 17 residues. V was pared by 3 bases and J by 3 bases, with 21 bases between. This chain's CDR3 is CASSFRTSGASFYEQYF. DNA of the CDR3: TGTGCCAGCAGTTTTAGAACTTCAGGAGCGTCGTTCTACGAGCAGTACTTC.

The genes are TRBV7-3 and TRBJ2-1; 7 nucleotides line up with TRBD2. Per germline, CDR1 SGHTA and CDR2 FQGTGA. Losses at the gene ends were 5 bases for V and 6 bases for J; bases not matched to a gene: 7. This CDR3 is 14 amino acids long. The DNA of the CDR3 is TGTGCCAGCAGCCAAGCGGGGCGGAGCAATGAGCAGTTCTTC. Translation: CASSQAGRSNEQFF.

The chain is built from TRBV6-4 and TRBJ1-2; no clear D gene. Germline V gene sequence: CDR1 MRHNA, CDR2 SNTAGT. Trimming took 0 bases from V and 2 from J, leaving 10 bases between them. The CDR3 is 15 residues long. CDR3 loop: CASSDSWPPNYGYTF. DNA of the CDR3: TGTGCCAGCAGTGACTCATGGCCGCCAAACTATGGCTACACCTTC.

The chain couples TRBV10-3 to TRBJ2-3; 8 bases match TRBD2. Germline CDR1 ENHRY, CDR2 SYGVKD. V was clipped by 6 bases and J by 2 bases; unmatched bases: 16. The CDR3 has 18 residues. Here the CDR3 DNA reads TGTGCCATCAGAACCGACGGGACTAGTCTCCCTATCACAGATACGCAGTATTTT. Translated: CAIRTDGTSLPITDTQYF.

About this clonotype: The junction shows a germline mismatch at one end, possibly a read error. The gene calls are TRBV6-5 and TRBJ1-4; the D is unclear. From germline, CDR1 is MNHEY and CDR2 SVGAGI. This CDR3 is 13 amino acids long. CDR3 nucleotide sequence: TGTGCCAGCAGTTACGTGGGTAATGAAAAACGGTTTTTT. Protein: CASSYVGNEKRFF.

This clonotype occurred many times. The rearrangement joins TRBV4-1 to TRBJ2-1; D unclear. Looked up from germline, CDR1 is MGHRA and CDR2 is YSYEKL. Trimming removed 0 bases from V and 3 bases from J, with 9 bases in between. This CDR3 spans 15 amino acids. The CDR3 nucleotides are TGCGCCAGCAGCCAAGAGGGCGGATACTACAATGAGCAGTTCTTC. It yields the protein CASSQEGGYYNEQFF.

This chain links TRBV5-5 with TRBJ1-5; D uncertain. The CDR3 has 14 amino acids. The ends were cut back, 3 bases at V and 0 bases at J, with 7 bases in the middle. Germline V lookup: CDR1 SGHKS, CDR2 YYEKEE (reference sequence). The CDR3, as DNA: TGTGCCAGCAGCTCACAATATAGCAATCAGCCCCAGCATTTT. Protein: CASSSQYSNQPQHF.

This clonotype appeared a few times. J is TRBJ2-3 and V is TRBV20-1; TRBD1 agrees at 8 bases. V trimming: 7 bases; J trimming: 0 bases; junction bases outside the gene matches: 12. The CDR3 contains 16 residues. Looked up from germline, CDR1 is DFQATT and CDR2 is SNEGSKA (reference sequence). The CDR3 coding sequence is TGCAGTGGTAGCCGAAACAGGGGGTCTAGCACAGATACGCAGTATTTT. Protein: CSGSRNRGSSTDTQYF.

The genes are TRBV28 and TRBJ1-6; TRBD1 is a possible D gene (6 bases). The CDR3 contains 15 residues. V was trimmed by 5 bases and J by 10 bases, leaving 18 bases between them. The germline V gene has CDR1 MDHEN and CDR2 SYDVKM. This CDR3 is CASSRWGGRESPLHF. CDR3 sequence (DNA): TGTGCCAGCAGTCGCTGGGGGGGCAGGGAGTCACCCCTCCACTTT.

This clonotype has a single count. The chain uses TRBV27 and TRBJ2-7; D is possibly TRBD2 (6 bases). The CDR3 has 16 amino acids. Trimming took off 9 bases at V and 7 bases at J, with 28 bases between the two ends. Germline V CDR1 and CDR2: MNHEY, SMNVEV (reference sequence). The CDR3 is CASKLGSGGGYNEQYF. CDR3 bases: TGTGCCAGTAAACTGGGGAGTGGGGGAGGCTACAATGAGCAGTACTTC.

The chain recombines TRBV11-1 with TRBJ2-7; D gene ambiguous. Germline CDR1 reads SGHAT; CDR2 reads FQDESV (reference sequence). This CDR3 comprises 14 residues. The V end was cut by 1 base, the J end by 5 bases, with 12 bases between. CDR3 region: CASSLESFPNEQYF. The CDR3 DNA reads as TGTGCCAGCAGCTTAGAGTCGTTTCCGAACGAGCAGTACTTC.

Note on this clonotype: One end of the junction is discordant with germline, which a read error may explain. The V call is TRBV11-3, the J call TRBJ2-1; D call uncertain. CDR1 and CDR2 from the germline V gene are SGHNT and YENEEA. The CDR3 loop spans 12 amino acids. The CDR3: CASSPRVHEQFF. DNA of the CDR3: TGCGCCAGCAGCCCTAGGGTTCACGAGCAGTTCTTC. The entire variable domain, with the rest obtained from reference TRBV11-3 and TRBJ2-1, is as follows: EAGVVQSPRYKIIEKKQPVAFWCNPISGHNTLYWYLQNLGQGPELLIRYENEEAVDDSQLPKDRFSAERLKGVDSTLKIQPAELGDSAVYLCASSPRVHEQFFGPGTRLTVL.

The chain carries TRBV12-3 or TRBV12-4 and TRBJ1-1, with 10 positions matching TRBD1. The CDR3 loop spans 16 amino acids. V was pared by 5 bases and J by 5 bases, with 11 bases of the junction left unmatched. Here the CDR3 reads CASSPLGQGMTTEAFF. As DNA, the CDR3 is TGTGCCAGCAGTCCGTTGGGACAGGGGATGACGACTGAAGCTTTCTTT.

This clonotype appeared many times. The rearrangement joins TRBV5-1 to TRBJ2-1; tentatively, D is TRBD2 (6 bases). CDR1 SGHRS and CDR2 YFSETQ come from the germline V gene. The CDR3 loop spans 17 amino acids. V dropped 1 base and J dropped 0 bases, with 14 bases sitting between them. The CDR3 sequence is CASSLIGSGGSYNEQFF. The CDR3 nucleotides read TGCGCCAGCAGCTTGATTGGTAGCGGCGGCTCCTACAATGAGCAGTTCTTC.

The chain links TRBV4-1 to TRBJ2-7; D is possibly TRBD1 (6 bases). The CDR3 spans 14 residues. CDR1 MGHRA and CDR2 YSYEKL come from the germline V gene. V was pared by 10 bases and J by 6 bases, with 22 bases between. This chain's CDR3 is CATHELAGVGEQYF. CDR3 DNA: TGCGCCACCCACGAACTGGCAGGGGTAGGCGAGCAGTACTTC.

The chain is built from TRBV20-1 and TRBJ2-1; 9 bases map to TRBD2. The CDR3 totals 15 residues. V was clipped by 4 bases and J by 7 bases; unmatched bases: 11. CDR1 and CDR2 from the germline V gene are DFQATT and SNEGSKA (reference sequence). In DNA form, the CDR3 reads TGCAGTGCTACAAAGACTAGCGGTCCCTTTAATGAGCAGTTCTTC. Its translation: CSATKTSGPFNEQFF.

CDR3 in amino acids: CSVDRDLYGYTF. CDR3 in DNA: TGCAGCGTTGACCGGGACCTCTATGGCTACACCTTC. The chain couples TRBV29-1 to TRBJ1-2, with D tentatively TRBD1 (5 bases). Germline values: CDR1 SQVTM, CDR2 ANQGSEA. The V end was cut by 3 bases, the J end by 4 bases, with 9 bases between. The CDR3 extends over 12 amino acids. The full variable domain, its missing parts supplied by reference TRBV29-1 and TRBJ1-2, is SAVISQKPSRDICQRGTSLTIQCQVDSQVTMMFWYRQQPGQSLTLIATANQGSEATYESGFVIDKFPISRPNLTFSTLTVSNMSPEDSSIYLCSVDRDLYGYTFGSGTRLTVV.